These T cell receptor beta chains were read from a single sample in a study of T-cell memory formation after mild COVID-19. TCRdb called the 5' RACE reads again in MiXCR, with one record for every CDR3 protein. Here the sample spans 550,000 to 650,000 distinct CDR3 sequences, 15% to 20% being singletons. Sequencing input: PBMCs or a T cell subset sorted from them (not recorded which). Receptors were obtained from an adult woman who had mild COVID-19 (a few samples of this study predate the infection). Cell type and time point are not known. The CDR3 runs from the conserved cysteine through the conserved F or W. D genes are given only for firm matches. A clone size is listed for some rows: how often the clone was seen (once, few, many), or a class if it is expanded.

V gene	clone size	J gene	D gene	CDR3 protein	CDR3 DNA
TRBV7-9	few	TRBJ2-7	.	CASSRPDVDRLLNEQYF	TGTGCCAGCAGTCGACCCGACGTCGACCGTCTACTCAACGAGCAGTACTTC
TRBV19	few	TRBJ2-3	.	CASSLYRATDTQYF	TGTGCCAGTAGTCTCTACAGGGCCACAGATACGCAGTATTTT
TRBV7-2	many	TRBJ1-6	TRBD1	CASSPSRDRNSPLHF	TGTGCCAGCAGCCCGTCCCGGGACAGGAATTCACCCCTCCACTTT
TRBV27	.	TRBJ2-3	.	CASRKLDSNTQYF	TGTGCCAGCAGAAAACTAGATTCGAATACGCAGTATTTT
TRBV7-2	few	TRBJ2-5	.	CASRSGGEQETQYF	TGTGCCAGCAGGTCCGGAGGGGAGCAAGAGACCCAGTACTTC
TRBV5-6	.	TRBJ2-7	.	CASSWAEAYEQYF	TGTGCCAGCAGCTGGGCGGAGGCCTACGAGCAGTACTTC
TRBV7-9	.	TRBJ1-2	.	CASSPVLQGPGDGGYTF	TGTGCCAGCAGCCCAGTGTTACAGGGCCCAGGCGACGGAGGCTACACCTTC
TRBV27	few	TRBJ1-2	.	CASSLYRGDGYTF	TGTGCCAGCAGTTTATATAGGGGAGATGGCTACACCTTC
TRBV12-3/TRBV12-4	many	TRBJ2-3	.	CASSLSDTQYF	TGTGCCAGCAGTTTAAGTGATACGCAGTATTTT
TRBV18	.	TRBJ2-7	.	CASSGRGEGEQYF	TGTGCCAGCTCGGGCAGGGGAGAAGGCGAGCAGTACTTC
TRBV6-2/TRBV6-3	.	TRBJ1-1	.	CASSAGARNTEAFF	TGTGCCAGCAGCGCAGGGGCGAGGAACACTGAAGCTTTCTTT
TRBV7-9	few	TRBJ1-3	.	CASSWERGNTIYF	TGTGCCAGCAGCTGGGAGCGGGGAAACACCATATATTTT
TRBV20-1	few	TRBJ1-1	.	CSADTYLEAEAFF	TGCAGTGCTGATACATACCTGGAGGCTGAAGCTTTCTTT
TRBV3-1	.	TRBJ2-7	TRBD2	CASSPPRLAYEQYF	TGTGCCAGCAGCCCCCCAAGACTAGCGTACGAGCAGTACTTC
TRBV11-2	many	TRBJ2-1	.	CASSLWQVGSSYNEQFF	TGTGCCAGCAGCTTATGGCAAGTTGGAAGCTCCTACAATGAGCAGTTCTTC
TRBV7-3	.	TRBJ2-1	TRBD2	CASSPMNAGAYNEQFF	TGTGCCAGCAGCCCCATGAATGCGGGAGCCTACAATGAGCAGTTCTTC
TRBV5-1	few	TRBJ2-6	.	CASSFYERAGANVLTF	TGCGCCAGCAGCTTTTACGAGAGGGCTGGGGCCAACGTCCTGACTTTC
TRBV7-6	.	TRBJ2-7	.	CASSLAEVQDSSYEQYF	TGTGCCAGCAGCTTAGCTGAGGTGCAGGACAGCTCCTACGAGCAGTACTTC
TRBV10-3	few	TRBJ2-3	.	CAIGIGQAEGRDTQYF	TGTGCCATCGGCATAGGGCAGGCAGAAGGGAGAGATACGCAGTATTTT
TRBV27	.	TRBJ2-1	TRBD2	CASSLYWASGSNEQFF	TGTGCCAGCAGTTTGTATTGGGCTAGCGGGAGTAATGAGCAGTTCTTC
TRBV7-8	.	TRBJ2-3	TRBD1	CASSSYSGTALTDTQYF	TGTGCCAGCAGCTCTTACTCCGGGACAGCCCTCACAGATACGCAGTATTTT
TRBV3-1	few	TRBJ2-5	.	CASSPDTQETQYF	TGTGCCAGCAGCCCGGACACCCAAGAGACCCAGTACTTC
TRBV4-1	few	TRBJ1-4	.	CASSQGRRTNEKLFF	TGCGCCAGCAGCCAAGGACGGCGAACTAATGAAAAACTGTTTTTT
TRBV5-6	many	TRBJ2-5	TRBD2	CASSDILAGQETQYF	TGTGCCAGCAGCGATATACTAGCGGGACAAGAGACCCAGTACTTC
TRBV7-8	.	TRBJ2-3	.	CASSEEGATDTQYF	TGTGCCAGCAGCGAAGAAGGGGCCACAGATACGCAGTATTTT
TRBV15	many	TRBJ2-5	TRBD2	CATSRDAGGPETQYF	TGTGCCACCAGCAGAGATGCGGGAGGGCCAGAGACCCAGTACTTC
TRBV2	.	TRBJ2-3	.	CARVDHTDTQYF	TGTGCGCGAGTTGACCACACAGATACGCAGTATTTT
TRBV4-2	.	TRBJ1-6	TRBD1	CASSLGQENSPLHF	TGTGCCAGCAGCCTCGGACAGGAGAATTCACCCCTCCACTTT
TRBV7-3	.	TRBJ2-1	TRBD1	CASSPTRDSSYNEQFF	TGTGCCAGCAGCCCGACCCGGGACAGCTCCTACAATGAGCAGTTCTTC
TRBV10-3	.	TRBJ2-7	TRBD1	CAISETGGPYEQYF	TGTGCCATCAGTGAGACAGGGGGTCCCTACGAGCAGTACTTC
TRBV4-2	.	TRBJ1-2	.	CASSREGLHGYTF	TGTGCCAGCAGTCGGGAGGGTCTGCATGGCTACACCTTC
TRBV11-2	few	TRBJ2-1	TRBD2	CASSSRRPSGGAVLHEQFF	TGTGCCAGCAGCTCCCGGCGTCCTAGCGGGGGGGCTGTTTTGCATGAGCAGTTCTTC
TRBV21-1	.	TRBJ2-3	.	CASSKGRVVPDTQYF	TGTGCCAGCAGCAAAGGGAGGGTTGTACCAGATACGCAGTATTTT
TRBV24-1	.	TRBJ2-3	.	CAPRRGSPPDTQYF	TGTGCCCCCCGTCGGGGGAGCCCCCCAGATACGCAGTATTTT
TRBV6-5	.	TRBJ1-1	.	CASSPGISEAFF	TGTGCCAGCAGTCCAGGGATTTCTGAAGCTTTCTTT
TRBV5-6	few	TRBJ2-7	.	CASSLTPSGEQYF	TGTGCCAGCAGCCTGACACCCTCGGGCGAGCAGTACTTC
TRBV7-3	.	TRBJ2-3	TRBD2	CASSLLPGGSTDTQYF	TGTGCCAGCAGCTTATTGCCGGGGGGGAGCACAGATACGCAGTATTTT
TRBV4-1	few	TRBJ2-7	.	CASSPRGYLGYEQYF	TGCGCCAGCAGCCCCCGCGGTTACTTGGGGTACGAGCAGTACTTC
TRBV7-3	.	TRBJ2-2	.	CASSPGRGNTGELFF	TGTGCCAGCAGCCCCGGTCGGGGGAACACCGGGGAGCTGTTTTTT
TRBV12-3/TRBV12-4	few	TRBJ1-2	TRBD1	CASSPPGQGVYGYTF	TGTGCCAGCAGCCCTCCGGGACAGGGGGTCTATGGCTACACCTTC
TRBV6-1	few	TRBJ1-3	.	CASSEASAGRNTIYF	TGTGCCAGCAGTGAAGCTTCGGCGGGGAGAAACACCATATATTTT
TRBV12-3/TRBV12-4	few	TRBJ2-3	.	CASRLLGGGRTDTQYF	TGTGCCAGCAGACTTCTAGGGGGGGGCCGCACAGATACGCAGTATTTT
TRBV12-3/TRBV12-4	few	TRBJ1-2	.	CASSNNYGYTF	TGTGCCAGCAGTAATAACTATGGCTACACCTTC
TRBV3-1	many	TRBJ2-1	TRBD2	CASSPESIAGRNEQFF	TGTGCCAGCAGCCCTGAGTCAATAGCGGGCCGCAATGAGCAGTTCTTC
TRBV5-1	.	TRBJ1-6	TRBD1	CASSPQGGGSSPLHF	TGCGCCAGCAGCCCGCAGGGGGGCGGAAGTTCACCCCTCCACTTT
TRBV6-6	many	TRBJ2-2	.	CASSPGTSNTGELFF	TGTGCCAGCAGTCCCGGGACTTCGAACACCGGGGAGCTGTTTTTT
TRBV20-1	.	TRBJ2-2	TRBD2	CSARGTSGRALNTGELFF	TGCAGTGCTAGAGGGACTAGCGGGAGGGCCCTGAACACCGGGGAGCTGTTTTTT